The sequence of this T cell receptor (beta chain) was determined in a study of T cells in tuberculosis. V lost 4 bases and J 11 bases, leaving 12 bases between the germline ends. CDR1 GTSNPN and CDR2 SVGIG come from the germline V gene (reference sequence). The CDR3 is 11 amino acids. Worth noting for this clone: Its antigen is not identified.

Whole-study findings and limits: Active tuberculosis alpha repertoires lay closer to GMM-specific TCRs than controls'.

Clones were sequenced by immunoSEQ multiplex PCR, and TCRdb holds only the in-frame ones, with some missing. The profile covers about 30,000 clones, with approximately 90% appearing a single time and approximately 2.4% taken by the ten largest. As for time point: new active TB diagnosis, blood taken before or within 7 days of starting treatment. This chain connects TRBV30 to TRBJ1-3; D gene uncertain. The specimen comprised PBMCs, sampled at tuberculosis diagnosis. The receptor's source is an adult with tuberculosis. The CDR3 sequence: CAWMSPPAIYF. In nucleotides, the CDR3 is TGTGCCTGGATGTCCCCTCCGGCCATATATTTT.